Each of the 17 T cell receptor beta chains below was sequenced from the same sample in a study of T cell repertoires in cytomegalovirus infection. Antigens of these TCRs are unknown. TCRdb processed the reads anew with MiXCR; each CDR3 protein has one entry. This table has roughly 87,000 distinct CDR3 sequences, less than 30% appearing once. The sample here was CD8+ T cells from cultured PBMCs, taken from culture after CMV antigen stimulation. The receptor set was obtained from a human donor in good health (CMV status not recorded). Some clones in this sample may be carry-over from other donors' samples.

The chain carries TRBV29-1 and TRBJ2-1; 10 bases align to TRBD2. The CDR3 consists of 16 residues. Germline CDR1 reads SQVTM; CDR2 reads ANQGSEA. Trimming removed 1 base from V and 2 bases from J; junction bases left unmatched: 5. CDR3 bases: TGCAGCGTTGAAGGTAATAGCGGGGGGACCTACAATGAGCAGTTCTTC. Translating gives CSVEGNSGGTYNEQFF.

This clonotype was found many times. The chain is built from TRBV6-5 and TRBJ2-3; maybe TRBD2 (6 bases). Trimming stripped 1 base from V and 6 bases from J, with 14 bases between. In germline, CDR1 is MNHEY, CDR2 SVGAGI. This CDR3 is built from 15 residues. The CDR3, as DNA: TGTGCCAGCAGTTACTGGGGAGGTGAGGGGGATACGCAGTATTTT. This sequence encodes CASSYWGGEGDTQYF.

The rearrangement links TRBV4-3 to TRBJ1-5; D is ambiguous. Between the trimmed V and J ends, which lost 0 bases and 7 bases, there was a span of 13 bases. Germline CDR1 LGHNA, CDR2 YSLEER. The CDR3 is 15 residues long. The CDR3 sequence is CASSQDLTVGQPQHF. In nucleotides, the CDR3 is TGCGCCAGCAGCCAAGATCTTACGGTCGGGCAGCCCCAGCATTTT.

This clonotype was observed a few times. J is TRBJ2-1 and V is TRBV5-4, with 14 bases identical to TRBD2. V was clipped by 3 bases and J by 9 bases; unmatched bases: 5. The germline V gene encodes CDR1 SGHNT and CDR2 YYREEE (reference sequence). This CDR3 has 15 residues. The CDR3 nucleotides are TGTGCCAGCAGCTCCTGGACTAGCGGGGGGTCTGAGCAGTTCTTC. Its protein product is CASSSWTSGGSEQFF.

This clonotype was detected only once. The genes are TRBV28 and TRBJ2-1; 7 bases line up with TRBD2. The CDR3 extends over 16 amino acids. V lost 5 bases and J lost 8; bases outside the gene matches: 15. CDR1 is MDHEN, CDR2 SYDVKM, per germline. CDR3 DNA: TGTGCCAGCAGTCCTGGGGAGGGCGGGGCAAAGGATGAGCAGTTCTTC. This codes for CASSPGEGGAKDEQFF.

This clonotype was detected only a few times. The chain couples TRBV28 to TRBJ2-2; 9 bases match TRBD2. Trimming cost V 1 base and J 6 bases; bases outside gene matches: 9. Germline CDR1 reads MDHEN; CDR2 reads SYDVKM. The CDR3 contains 17 residues. Here the CDR3 reads CASSLYTGLAGSGELFF. CDR3 DNA: TGTGCCAGCAGTTTATACACAGGGCTAGCGGGGTCCGGGGAGCTGTTTTTT.

In nucleotides, the CDR3 is TGTGCCAGCAGCCAAGTCCCTAGAGGGGGCTACACCTTC. Translating it yields CASSQVPRGGYTF. The chain has TRBV14 and TRBJ1-2; D unclear. CDR1 is SGHDN, CDR2 FVKESK, per germline. The V end was cut by 1 base, the J end by 8 bases, with 11 bases between. The CDR3 consists of 13 residues.

The CDR3 region has the DNA TGTGCCAGCAGTCCCTCGGGCAGGGGGGAGCAGTACTTC. This translates into CASSPSGRGEQYF. The chain links TRBV12-3 or TRBV12-4 to TRBJ2-7, with 7 nucleotides matching TRBD1. The CDR3 is 13 amino acids. V dropped 5 bases and J dropped 7; count of bases not matched to a gene: 8.

This clonotype is medium-sized within its sample. The chain has TRBV28 and TRBJ1-1; D gene uncertain. The CDR3 sequence is 11 residues long. The V gene's germline CDR1 is MDHEN and CDR2 SYDVKM. V lost 8 bases to trimming and J lost 4 bases, with 8 bases between them. The CDR3 nucleotides are TGTGCCAGCGGCACTGGCACTGAAGCTTTCTTT. As protein: CASGTGTEAFF.

The chain couples TRBV27 to TRBJ1-2; D gene unclear. Germline CDR1 reads MNHEY; CDR2 reads SMNVEV (reference sequence). The CDR3 spans 14 residues. V was clipped by 0 bases and J by 3 bases, with 8 bases between them. The CDR3 sequence: CASSLSPGYYGYTF. For the CDR3, the DNA is TGTGCCAGCAGTTTATCCCCCGGCTACTATGGCTACACCTTC.

This clonotype was counted between two and nine times. This chain uses TRBV7-9 with TRBJ1-1; 7 bases match TRBD1. V lost 4 bases and J lost 6; bases outside the gene matches: 5. CDR3 size: 13 residues. Germline CDR1 is SEHNR and CDR2 is FQNEAQ (reference sequence). The CDR3 loop reads CASSYDGQAEAFF. In nucleotides, the CDR3 is TGTGCCAGCAGCTACGACGGACAGGCTGAAGCTTTCTTT.

This clonotype was seen repeatedly, ten times or more. V usage is TRBV7-9 and J usage is TRBJ2-5, with D perhaps matching TRBD1 or TRBD2 (6 bases each). The germline gives CDR1 SEHNR, CDR2 FQNEAQ (reference sequence). The V end was cut by 7 bases, the J end by 2 bases, with 11 bases between. This CDR3 comprises 13 residues. CDR3 residues: CASTGGKQETQYF. The DNA for the CDR3 is TGTGCCAGCACCGGGGGCAAACAAGAGACCCAGTACTTC.

On this clonotype itself: Compared with germline, one end of the junction differs, possibly owing to a read error. The V and J genes are TRBV7-2 and TRBJ2-6, with unresolved D. The CDR3 covers 17 residues. Germline V gene lookup returns CDR1 SGHTA and CDR2 FQGNSA. The chain's CDR3 is CASSLSESRLGANVLTF. CDR3 sequence (DNA): TGCGCCAGCAGCTTAAGTGAATCAAGGTTGGGGGCCAACGTCCTGACTTTC.

The chain has TRBV4-1 and TRBJ1-5, with 7 bases identical to TRBD1. In germline, CDR1 is MGHRA, CDR2 YSYEKL. The ends lost 1 base at V and 7 bases at J; junction bases unmatched: 4. The CDR3 runs 14 residues. The CDR3 DNA reads TGCGCCAGCAGCCAAGGGACAGGCGGGCAGCCCCAGCATTTT. Its translation: CASSQGTGGQPQHF.

This clonotype was seen a single time. This chain uses TRBV9 with TRBJ2-1, with 7 bases fitting TRBD2. The CDR3 spans 15 residues. Per the germline V gene, CDR1 is SGDLS and CDR2 is YYNGEE. V shed 0 bases and J 4 bases; nucleotides not matched to a gene: 4. In DNA, the CDR3 is TGTGCCAGCAGCGTAGTGGGTAGCGGGTACAATGAGCAGTTCTTC. Amino acid sequence: CASSVVGSGYNEQFF.

This clonotype came up a few times. The J gene is TRBJ2-7, the V gene TRBV2; D is uncertain. Germline values: CDR1 SNHLY, CDR2 FYNNEI. The CDR3 runs 10 residues. V was cut by 6 bases and J by 4 bases, with 4 bases left in between. CDR3 loop: CASRGYEQYF. CDR3 coding DNA: TGTGCCAGCAGGGGTTACGAGCAGTACTTC.

As to this clonotype: One end of the junction does not line up with germline, which may come from a read error. This chain's CDR3 is CTSSLARAGKRETQYF. The CDR3 region has the DNA TGTACCAGCAGCTTAGCTCGAGCGGGGAAACGGGAGACCCAGTACTTC. The chain is built from TRBV13 and TRBJ2-5; 7 nucleotides line up with TRBD2. This CDR3 is built from 16 residues. The germline V gene encodes CDR1 PRHDT and CDR2 FYEKMQ (reference sequence).